This TCR beta chain was captured by sequencing in a study of cytomegalovirus exposure and HLA in healthy donors. The J segment lost 6 bases and the V segment lost 4 bases, leaving 5 bases of the junction unmatched. Germline CDR1 and CDR2: WSHSY and SAAADI. This CDR3 comprises 13 residues. Only in-frame clones appear in the TCRdb table, and some are missing; sequencing was by immunoSEQ multiplex PCR. This sample carries roughly 110,000 clones, roughly 90% of them seen once, and the ten largest clones take around 1.9%. General study findings and limits: It was approximately 150 TCR beta chains that were listed as cytomegalovirus-associated. First-cohort TCR clusters were later found to tend to co-occur in the roughly 110 validation repertoires.

Regarding this clone: Its specificity is not known.

The genes are TRBV10-2 and TRBJ2-7, with 8 bases that match TRBD1. The source material was PBMCs. This TCR was recovered from a woman aged 18-35 years in good health and CMV-seropositive. The CDR3 DNA follows: TGCGCCAGCAGTGGGACAGGGATGGGCGAGCAGTACGTC. Its protein product is CASSGTGMGEQYV.